This TCR beta chain was recovered during a study of graft-versus-host responses after intestinal transplantation. Study-level information: After anti-thymocyte globulin induction, recipients took tacrolimus and steroids for approximately three years.

Findings of the study overall: In recipient marrow, GvH clones were found, and some appeared first in ileum or blood. The study found high graft-versus-host to host-versus-graft clonal ratios in allografts of patients with graft-donor T cell macrochimerism.

On this clone: What it recognizes is unknown. A read error may account for a junction end that differs from germline.

Sequencing was performed with immunoSEQ multiplex PCR; in TCRdb, only in-frame clones are kept and a portion is missing. Among about 120,000 clones listed, 90% to 95% were seen once. This sample comprised unstimulated CD4+ T cells sorted from spleen or lymph node cells, obtained before intestinal transplant. This TCR was sampled from a human donor who received an intestinal transplant.

The CDR3 is CEPPTRSPKGNANTGELFF. CDR3 coding DNA: TGTGAACCTCCTACCCGATCCCCCAAAGGTAACGCGAACACCGGGGAGCTGTTTTTT. The V and J genes are TRBV23-1 and TRBJ2-2; no firm D call. TRBV23-1 carries the ORF label, with uncertain function. The CDR3 runs to 19 residues.